The 3 T cell receptor beta chains below come from one sample, sequenced in a study of identical twins. TCRdb re-called the 5' RACE reads with MiXCR, one entry per CDR3 protein. The data contain 600,000 to 850,000 distinct CDR3 sequences, about 20% of them seen just once; the ten biggest clones take up around 12%. The sample was also linked to a second study, of T cells expressing NK-cell markers.

The sequencing sample was made of PBMCs. Receptors originate from a woman aged 18-29 years in good health.

This rearrangement joins TRBV5-6 to TRBJ2-1; no reliable D call. The V end was cut by 7 bases, the J end by 9 bases, with 17 bases between. The germline V gene encodes CDR1 SGHDT and CDR2 YYEEEE. CDR3 length: 13 amino acids. Here the CDR3 DNA reads TGTGCCAGCGGCCCTGGCCTTCTAGGTGAGCAGTTCTTC. Translated, it gives CASGPGLLGEQFF.

This clonotype occurred once. The chain joins TRBV28 to TRBJ2-7, with 9 bases fitting TRBD2. The germline gives CDR1 MDHEN, CDR2 SYDVKM. The CDR3 is 15 residues long. Trimming cost V 3 bases and J 3 bases; bases outside gene matches: 6. CDR3 sequence: CASSFMRTSDYEQYF. CDR3 sequence (DNA): TGTGCCAGCAGTTTCATGAGGACTAGCGACTACGAGCAGTACTTC. Drawing the rest from reference TRBV28 and TRBJ2-7, the complete variable domain is DVKVTQSSRYLVKRTGEKVFLECVQDMDHENMFWYRQDPGLGLRLIYFSYDVKMKEKGDIPEGYSVSREKKERFSLILESASTNQTSMYLCASSFMRTSDYEQYFGPGTRLTVT.

This clonotype came up many times. The V call is TRBV12-3 or TRBV12-4, the J call TRBJ2-7; D is ambiguous. This CDR3 is 13 amino acids long. With 5 bases removed from V and 2 bases from J, the gap between germline ends came to 10 bases. This chain's CDR3 is CASSPPSPYEQYF. The CDR3 DNA is TGTGCCAGCAGTCCCCCCAGCCCCTACGAGCAGTACTTC.